This TCR beta chain was recorded in a study of PD-1 blockade in mismatch repair-deficient tumors. Losses at the gene ends were 6 bases for V and 1 base for J; bases not matched to a gene: 7. Germline V CDR1 and CDR2: LGHNT, FRNRAP. This CDR3 has 15 residues. About this clone: Its cognate antigen is unknown.

Broader study findings: Rapid post-treatment expansion, then contraction, generally preceding radiologic response, marked tumor-resident clones.

Assay used: immunoSEQ multiplex PCR; TCRdb lists only in-frame clones, some missing. This sample yields around 68,000 clones, of which 78% are seen a single time; approximately 5% belongs to the top ten. Sample: peripheral blood, taken 2 weeks after starting pembrolizumab. This TCR came from an adult with mismatch repair-deficient cancer. The chain couples TRBV12-5 to TRBJ2-3; TRBD1 matches 7 bases. The CDR3 loop reads CASGRSGQRTDTQYF. The CDR3 DNA is TGTGCTAGTGGCCGATCGGGACAGCGCACAGATACGCAGTATTTT.